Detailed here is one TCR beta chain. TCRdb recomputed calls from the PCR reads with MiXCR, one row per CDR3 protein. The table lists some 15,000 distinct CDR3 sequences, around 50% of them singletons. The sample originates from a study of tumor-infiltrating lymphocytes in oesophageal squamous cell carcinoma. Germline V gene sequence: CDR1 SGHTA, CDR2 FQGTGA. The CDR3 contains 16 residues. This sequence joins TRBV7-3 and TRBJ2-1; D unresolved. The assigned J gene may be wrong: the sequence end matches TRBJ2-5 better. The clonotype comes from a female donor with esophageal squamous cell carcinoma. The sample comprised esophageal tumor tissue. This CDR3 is CASSLTGPRNQETQYF. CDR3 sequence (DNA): TGTGCCAGCAGCTTAACGGGCCCCAGGAACCAAGAGACCCAGTACTTC.